Sequencing of this T cell receptor beta chain was carried out in a study of naive and memory T cell subsets. Points from the study as a whole: A few larger clonotypes appeared in naive repertoires, especially CD8, possibly memory cells re-expressing CD45RA. In CD4 and CD8 cells, diversity dropped from naive through EMRA.

The sample holds a few counts of this clonotype. The antigen remains unidentified. Two oligonucleotides, mixed equimolar, formed the beta constant-region primer covering TRBC1 and TRBC2. The ligated cDNA underwent four PCR rounds using SP2 and nested alpha and beta constant-region primers. A 12-nucleotide UMI and the SP2 primer were added to the cDNA 3' end by oligonucleotide ligation. Via MiXCR, TCRdb re-called the UMI-ligation and nested PCR reads, giving one row per CDR3 protein. Among roughly 140,000 distinct CDR3 sequences listed, approximately 20% were seen once. Germline loops: CDR1 LGHDT, CDR2 YNNKEL (reference sequence). Between the trimmed V and J ends, which lost 0 bases and 2 bases, there was a span of 11 bases. The CDR3 covers 15 residues.

The rearrangement joins TRBV3-1 to TRBJ2-7; D is unclear. This TCR derives from a human donor in good health. Sequencing used naive CD8+ T cells from blood. In DNA, the CDR3 is TGTGCCAGCAGCCAAGAGGCGGAATACACCTACGAGCAGTACTTC. It translates to CASSQEAEYTYEQYF.